This T cell receptor (beta chain) was identified in a study of blood T cells in healthy people across ages. General observations from the study: TCR beta diversity per million T cells fell roughly linearly with age.

Then a second PCR, running about 6 to 12 cycles, was carried out with a sample-barcoded 5' primer and a J-beta primer mix. From the 5' RACE reads, TCRdb called clonotypes with MiXCR, one entry per CDR3 protein. This sample has 1.2 million to 1.5 million distinct CDR3 sequences, with around 59% found just once. This clonotype was counted only a few times. The target antigen is unknown. Sequencing was carried out using blood. This clonotype was obtained from a man in his late teens or twenties in good health.

DNA for the CDR3: TGTGCCAGCAGTCCACACGCTAGCGGGGGTGCGTACGAGCAGTACTTC. Translating it yields CASSPHASGGAYEQYF. The gene calls are TRBV28 and TRBJ2-7; 10 bases map to TRBD2. Trimming removed 5 bases from V and 4 bases from J; junction bases left unmatched: 11. The CDR3 has 16 amino acids. The V gene's germline CDR1 is MDHEN and CDR2 SYDVKM.